This T cell receptor (beta chain) is from a study of blood T cell repertoires in COVID-19. Study as a whole: The origin of the acute and convalescent COVID-19 samples was the United States, Italy and Spain. T cells, B-cell-depleted T cells, or PBMCs supplied cDNA or gDNA.

Methods used by the authors: Reference gene primer amplification in the assay estimated nucleated cell counts. This table comes from immunoSEQ multiplex PCR, and its TCRdb copy is limited to in-frame clones, with some not included. D and trimming were read from the DNA, whereas the V and J calls and clone size are those reported in that table. The profile shows 250,000 to 300,000 clones, 70% to 90% of them singletons. Germline CDR1 is MDHEN and CDR2 is SYDVKM. The CDR3 has 14 residues. The V end was cut by 5 bases, the J end by 4 bases, with 9 bases between. The TCR sequence derives from a man aged 55-75 years who had recovered from COVID-19. The sequenced sample consisted of peripheral blood. V usage is TRBV28 and J usage is TRBJ1-6; D is undetermined. CDR3 bases: TGTGCCAGCAGTGAGGGATTGTATAATTCACCCCTCCACTTT. Encoded protein: CASSEGLYNSPLHF.